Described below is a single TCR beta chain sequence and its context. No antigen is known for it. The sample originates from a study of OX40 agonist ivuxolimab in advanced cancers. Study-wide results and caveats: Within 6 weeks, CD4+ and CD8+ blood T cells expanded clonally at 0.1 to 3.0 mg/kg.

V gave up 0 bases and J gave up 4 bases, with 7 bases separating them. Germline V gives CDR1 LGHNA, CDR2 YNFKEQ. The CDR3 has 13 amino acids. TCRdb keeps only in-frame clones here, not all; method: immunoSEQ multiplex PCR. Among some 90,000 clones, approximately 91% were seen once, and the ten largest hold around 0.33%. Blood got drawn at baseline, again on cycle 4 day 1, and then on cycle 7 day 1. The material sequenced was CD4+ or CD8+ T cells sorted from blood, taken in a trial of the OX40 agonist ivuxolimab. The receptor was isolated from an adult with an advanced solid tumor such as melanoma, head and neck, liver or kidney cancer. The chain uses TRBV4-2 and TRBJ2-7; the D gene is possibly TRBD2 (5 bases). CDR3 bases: TGTGCCAGCAGCCAAGATAGAGGGTACGAGCAGTACTTC. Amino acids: CASSQDRGYEQYF.